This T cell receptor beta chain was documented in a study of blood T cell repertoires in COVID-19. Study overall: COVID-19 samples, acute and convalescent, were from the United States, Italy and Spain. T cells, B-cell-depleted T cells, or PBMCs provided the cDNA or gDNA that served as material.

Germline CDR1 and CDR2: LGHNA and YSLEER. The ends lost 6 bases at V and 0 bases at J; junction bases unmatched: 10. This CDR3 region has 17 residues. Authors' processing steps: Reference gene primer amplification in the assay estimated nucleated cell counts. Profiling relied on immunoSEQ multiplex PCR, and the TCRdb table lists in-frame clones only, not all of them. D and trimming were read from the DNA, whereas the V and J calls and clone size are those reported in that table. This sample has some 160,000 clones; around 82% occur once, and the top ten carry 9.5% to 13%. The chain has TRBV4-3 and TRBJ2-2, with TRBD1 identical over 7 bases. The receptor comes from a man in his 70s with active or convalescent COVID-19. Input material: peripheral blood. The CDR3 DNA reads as TGCGCCAGCAGATTTACGCAGGGGGACGCGAACACCGGGGAGCTGTTTTTT. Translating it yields CASRFTQGDANTGELFF.